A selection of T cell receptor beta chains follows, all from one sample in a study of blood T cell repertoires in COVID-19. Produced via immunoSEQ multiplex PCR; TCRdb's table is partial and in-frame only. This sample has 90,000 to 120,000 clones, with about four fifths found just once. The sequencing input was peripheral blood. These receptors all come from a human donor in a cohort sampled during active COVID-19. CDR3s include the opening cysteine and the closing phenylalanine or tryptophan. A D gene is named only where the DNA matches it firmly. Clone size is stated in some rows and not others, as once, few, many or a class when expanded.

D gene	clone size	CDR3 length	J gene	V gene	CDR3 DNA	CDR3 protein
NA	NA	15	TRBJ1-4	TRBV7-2	TGTGCCAGCAGCCTAGGCGGGGGGACTAATGAAAAACTGTTTTTT	CASSLGGGTNEKLFF
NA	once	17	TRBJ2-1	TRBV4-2	TGTGCCAGCAGCCAAGATTTCGACTCCTACTCCTACAATGAGCAGTTCTTC	CASSQDFDSYSYNEQFF
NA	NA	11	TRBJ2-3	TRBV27	TGTGCCAGCACCCGGGCAGATACGCAGTATTTT	CASTRADTQYF
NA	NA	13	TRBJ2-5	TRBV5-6	TGTGCCAGCAGCTTGGCCAAGGGGCAGACCCAGTACTTC	CASSLAKGQTQYF
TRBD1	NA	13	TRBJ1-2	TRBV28	TGTGCCTGCACCAGGGGGACCGCTGGTGGCTACACCTTC	CACTRGTAGGYTF
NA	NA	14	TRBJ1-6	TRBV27	TGTGCCAGCAGTACCTACAGGGAGGGTTCACCCCTCCACTTT	CASSTYREGSPLHF
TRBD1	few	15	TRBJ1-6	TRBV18	TGTGCCAGCTCACCTTTCGGGACAGGGAATTCACCCCTCCACTTT	CASSPFGTGNSPLHF
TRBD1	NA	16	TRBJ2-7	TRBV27	TGTGCCAGCAGTTCCATCCACCTGACAGGGGGGTACGAGCAGTACTTC	CASSSIHLTGGYEQYF
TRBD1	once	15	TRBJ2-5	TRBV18	TGTGCCAGCTCACCATCACAGGGGACGGAAGAGACCCAGTACTTC	CASSPSQGTEETQYF
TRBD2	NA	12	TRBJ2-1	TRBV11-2	TGTGCCAGCAGCTTAATAGCGGGGGAGCAGTTCTTC	CASSLIAGEQFF
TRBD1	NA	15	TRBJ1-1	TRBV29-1	TGCAGCGTGGTAAGGGCCGGGACAGGGGGCACTGAAGCTTTCTTT	CSVVRAGTGGTEAFF
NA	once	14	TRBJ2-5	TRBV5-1	TGCGCCAGCAGCTTGGCACAGCAAAAAGGGACCCAGTACTTC	CASSLAQQKGTQYF
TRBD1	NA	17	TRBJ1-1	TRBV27	TGTGCCAGCAGTCCGGGGGACAGGTCGCCTTTCAACACTGAAGCTTTCTTT	CASSPGDRSPFNTEAFF
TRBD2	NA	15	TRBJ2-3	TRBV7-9	TGTGCCAGCAGCTTCGGCCTAGCGGGAGCAGATACGCAGTATTTT	CASSFGLAGADTQYF
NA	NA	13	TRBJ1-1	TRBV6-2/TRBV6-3	TGTGCCAGCAGTCCGACAATGAACACTGAAGCTTTCTTT	CASSPTMNTEAFF
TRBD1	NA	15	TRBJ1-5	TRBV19	TGTGCCAGTATGACAGGGGGCACAGGCAATCAGCCCCAGCATTTT	CASMTGGTGNQPQHF
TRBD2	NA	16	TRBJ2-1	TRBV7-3	TGTGCCAGCAGCCTCTCCCGGGAGGCCTTATACAATGAGCAGTTCTTC	CASSLSREALYNEQFF
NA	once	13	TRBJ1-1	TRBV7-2	TGTGCCAGCAGCTTAGAGAGGAGGGGCCAAGCTTTCTTT	CASSLERRGQAFF
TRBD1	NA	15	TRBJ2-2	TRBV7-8	TGTGCCAGCAGCCAACAGGGGGGCGGCACCGGGGAGCTGTTTTTT	CASSQQGGGTGELFF
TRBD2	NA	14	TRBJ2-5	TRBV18	TGTGCCAGCTCACCACGTGCGGGAGCAGAGACCCAGTACTTC	CASSPRAGAETQYF
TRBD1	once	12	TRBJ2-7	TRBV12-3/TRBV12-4	TGTGCCAGCAGTCTCGACAGGGTGGAGCAGTACTTC	CASSLDRVEQYF
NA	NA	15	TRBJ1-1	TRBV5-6	TGTGCCAGCAGCTTGGGGACAGTAAGGGACACTGAAGCTTTCTTT	CASSLGTVRDTEAFF
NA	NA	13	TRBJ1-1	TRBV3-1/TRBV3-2	TGTGCCAGCAGCCAAGAGGCCAGTCCTGAAGCTTTCTTT	CASSQEASPEAFF
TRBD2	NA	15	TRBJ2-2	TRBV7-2	TGTGCCAGCAGCCTCCAGCTAGCGGTCACCGGGGAGCTGTTTTTT	CASSLQLAVTGELFF
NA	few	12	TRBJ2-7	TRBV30	TGTGCCTGGAGTGTTTCTTCCTACGAGCAGTACTTC	CAWSVSSYEQYF